The 24 T cell receptor beta chains reported below all come from one sample, sequenced in a study of neurological immune-mediated disorders. TCRdb processed the 5' RACE reads anew with MiXCR; each CDR3 protein has one entry. The sample has about 24,000 distinct CDR3 sequences, 13% seen once. The sample was PBMCs. These receptors were taken from a woman aged 40 to 49 with HTLV-1-associated myelopathy (HAM/TSP).

This chain joins TRBV20-1 and TRBJ2-3; D is perhaps TRBD1 (5 bases). The CDR3 has 12 amino acids. Germline V gives CDR1 DFQATT, CDR2 SNEGSKA (reference sequence). V lost 7 bases and J lost 4, with 12 bases in between. CDR3 DNA sequence: TGCAGTGTGGAAAGGGGCCCAGATACGCAGTATTTT. Translated, it gives CSVERGPDTQYF.

This clonotype was seen many times. This chain connects TRBV10-3 to TRBJ2-2, with 12 bases fitting TRBD2. Germline assignment: CDR1 ENHRY and CDR2 SYGVKD. The V and J ends lost 3 bases and 3 bases, in that order; junction bases with no gene match: 11. The length of the CDR3 is 19 residues. The CDR3 DNA sequence: TGTGCCATCAGTGACCATCTAGCGGGGGGGCCCCGTGACACCGGGGAGCTGTTTTTT. Protein product: CAISDHLAGGPRDTGELFF.

The table lists this clonotype with many counts. The V and J genes are TRBV5-1 and TRBJ2-1, with 9 bases aligning to TRBD1. Germline V gene data show CDR1 as SGHRS and CDR2 as YFSETQ. This CDR3 has 15 amino acids. The V segment lost 0 bases and the J segment 7 bases; nucleotides outside the gene matches: 5. CDR3 DNA sequence: TGCGCCAGCAGCTTGGTAGGACAGGGGAGTAATGAGCAGTTCTTC. Its protein is CASSLVGQGSNEQFF.

This clonotype came up many times. The V gene is TRBV5-1, the J gene TRBJ1-1; D is unresolved. The CDR3 has 15 amino acids. Per germline, CDR1 SGHRS and CDR2 YFSETQ. Trimming removed 2 bases from V and 1 base from J, with 12 bases in between. CDR3 loop: CASSFNGRSNTEAFF. In DNA, the CDR3 is TGCGCCAGCAGCTTTAACGGACGGTCGAACACTGAAGCTTTCTTT.

The sample holds many counts of this clonotype. The chain combines TRBV4-1 with TRBJ1-5; D gene unclear. Trimming removed 0 bases from V and 2 bases from J, with 20 bases in between. CDR3 size: 19 residues. Germline assignment: CDR1 MGHRA and CDR2 YSYEKL. CDR3 in DNA: TGCGCCAGCAGCCAAGATAATAAAGGCAGCTTGGGCGGCAATCAGCCCCAGCATTTT. It encodes CASSQDNKGSLGGNQPQHF.

Ten or more counts support this clonotype. V is TRBV3-1 and J is TRBJ2-7; a weak D match, TRBD1 (6 bases). The CDR3 is made up of 17 amino acids. The germline CDR1 and CDR2 sequences are LGHDT and YNNKEL (reference sequence). V lost 1 base and J 0 bases, leaving 16 bases between the germline ends. The CDR3 loop is CASSQVIRWTDSYEQYF. The DNA for the CDR3 is TGTGCCAGCAGCCAAGTAATTAGGTGGACAGACTCCTACGAGCAGTACTTC.

This clonotype was seen at least ten times. The V and J genes are TRBV28 and TRBJ1-1; D gene uncertain. Per the germline V gene, CDR1 is MDHEN and CDR2 is SYDVKM. V lost 3 bases and J 3 bases, leaving 2 bases between the germline ends. The CDR3 totals 11 residues. The CDR3 is CASSLDTEAFF. DNA for the CDR3: TGTGCCAGCAGTTTGGACACTGAAGCTTTCTTT.

This clonotype was counted ten times or more. This sequence joins TRBV2 and TRBJ2-1, with no clear D. Trimming removed 5 bases from V and 4 bases from J, with 3 bases in between. Looked up from germline, CDR1 is SNHLY and CDR2 is FYNNEI. The CDR3 has 11 residues. The CDR3 loop is CASSSYNEQFF. The CDR3 nucleotides are TGTGCCAGCAGTTCATACAATGAGCAGTTCTTC.

Worth noting for this clonotype: A read error may account for a junction end that differs from germline. This rearrangement joins TRBV12-3 or TRBV12-4 to TRBJ2-5, with D perhaps matching TRBD2 (5 bases). The length of the CDR3 is 13 residues. CDR3 in DNA: TGTGCCATCAGTCTCGGACCAGCGGAGACTCAGTACTTC. Its translation is CAISLGPAETQYF.

This clonotype was seen repeatedly, ten times or more. The chain carries TRBV5-1 and TRBJ2-7; TRBD1 might be the D (6 bases). V lost 4 bases to trimming and J lost 4 bases, with 18 bases between them. Germline CDR1 and CDR2: SGHRS and YFSETQ. The CDR3 has 15 amino acids. CDR3 sequence: CASSLPTDRKYEQYV. The CDR3 coding sequence is TGCGCCAGCAGCCTACCAACTGACAGGAAATACGAGCAGTACGTC.

Comments on this clonotype: At one boundary the junction diverges from the germline segment, which might be a read error. V and J are TRBV11-2 and TRBJ2-7, with 8 bases lining up with TRBD1. The length of the CDR3 is 13 residues. Germline lookup yields CDR1 SGHAT and CDR2 FQNNGV. Here the CDR3 reads CVSSLVPSDRVSF. The CDR3, as DNA: TGTGTCAGCAGCTTAGTCCCCTCGGACAGGGTCAGCTTC.

At least ten counts were recorded for this clonotype. The chain uses TRBV27 and TRBJ2-5, with D tentatively TRBD1 (6 bases). CDR3 length equals 15 residues. The V gene's germline CDR1 is MNHEY and CDR2 SMNVEV (reference sequence). V dropped 6 bases and J dropped 7 bases, with 21 bases sitting between them. The CDR3 sequence: CASSFSFGLGATQYF. The CDR3 DNA follows: TGTGCCAGCAGCTTTTCGTTTGGTCTGGGGGCGACCCAGTACTTC.

V gene TRBV10-3 combines with J gene TRBJ2-2, with a possible D match to TRBD2 (6 bases). The CDR3 spans 16 residues. Germline V gene lookup returns CDR1 ENHRY and CDR2 SYGVKD. Trimming took off 2 bases at V and 4 bases at J, with 14 bases between the two ends. CDR3 sequence reads: CAISEPGRISTGELFF. DNA for the CDR3: TGTGCCATCAGTGAGCCAGGGAGGATATCCACCGGGGAGCTGTTTTTT.

This clonotype was observed many times. The chain links TRBV5-1 to TRBJ2-5; either TRBD1 or TRBD2 may supply D (7 bases each). This CDR3 is built from 16 residues. Germline V gives CDR1 SGHRS, CDR2 YFSETQ. Trimming cost V 2 bases and J 0 bases, with 14 bases left between them. In nucleotides, the CDR3 is TGCGCCAGCAGCTTACAGGGGAGGGCGTACCAAGAGACCCAGTACTTC. Its translation is CASSLQGRAYQETQYF.

This clonotype was counted at least ten times. The chain employs TRBV10-3 and TRBJ2-3; D is ambiguous. V lost 2 bases and J 2 bases, leaving 11 bases between the germline ends. Germline CDR1 ENHRY, CDR2 SYGVKD. The CDR3 spans 15 residues. CDR3 DNA sequence: TGTGCCATCAGTGAGGGCCGTGATTACACAGATACGCAGTATTTT. Protein product: CAISEGRDYTDTQYF.

In its sample, this clonotype was seen many times. The CDR3 is CSASGQAGELFF. CDR3 coding DNA: TGCAGTGCTTCAGGACAGGCCGGGGAGCTGTTTTTT. V gene TRBV20-1 combines with J gene TRBJ2-2; 7 nucleotides match TRBD1. V lost 5 bases, J lost 6 bases, and 3 bases stayed unmatched. The CDR3 covers 12 residues. CDR1 DFQATT and CDR2 SNEGSKA come from the germline V gene (reference sequence).

This clonotype was found many times. The chain recombines TRBV5-1 with TRBJ2-5; D is unclear. Between the trimmed V and J ends, which lost 0 bases and 7 bases, there was a span of 13 bases. Germline-derived CDR1 and CDR2 are SGHRS and YFSETQ. The CDR3 contains 14 residues. The CDR3 DNA sequence: TGCGCCAGCAGCTTGGAGAACTTTGGTGGGACCCAGTACTTC. Translating it yields CASSLENFGGTQYF.

This clonotype was seen many times. The rearrangement uses TRBV5-1 and TRBJ2-5, with a possible D match to TRBD1 (6 bases). This CDR3 contains 17 residues. V gave up 3 bases and J gave up 6 bases, with 24 bases separating them. The germline V gene has CDR1 SGHRS and CDR2 YFSETQ. CDR3: CASSWDPGLQGTQTQYF. DNA of the CDR3: TGCGCCAGCAGCTGGGACCCCGGATTACAGGGAACTCAGACCCAGTACTTC.

This clonotype was recorded many times. The chain links TRBV4-2 to TRBJ1-1; tentatively, D is TRBD1 (5 bases). CDR1 LGHNA and CDR2 YNFKEQ come from the germline V gene. This CDR3 region has 16 residues. V was shortened by 0 bases and J by 0 bases, with 11 bases between the two germline ends. Here the CDR3 DNA reads TGTGCCAGCAGCCAAGATCAGGCAGGGCTGAACACTGAAGCTTTCTTT. Its protein product is CASSQDQAGLNTEAFF.

In its sample, this clonotype was seen many times. The chain has TRBV5-1 and TRBJ2-1, with D possibly TRBD1 on 6 matching bases. CDR1 and CDR2 from the germline V gene are SGHRS and YFSETQ. The V and J ends lost 0 bases and 9 bases respectively, with 19 bases between them. The CDR3 totals 16 residues. Written as DNA, the CDR3 is TGCGCCAGCAGCTTGGCCCTTACAGGGAAGGAGATTGAGCAGTTCTTC. The encoded protein is CASSLALTGKEIEQFF.

This clonotype was seen ten or more times. The chain uses TRBV4-2 and TRBJ2-2; the match to TRBD2 covers 9 bases. Looked up from germline, CDR1 is LGHNA and CDR2 is YNFKEQ. V shed 1 base and J 6 bases; nucleotides not matched to a gene: 9. The CDR3 extends over 17 amino acids. The CDR3 protein is CASSQVLGGGAAGELFF. The CDR3 bases are TGTGCCAGCAGCCAAGTCCTGGGCGGGGGGGCCGCCGGGGAGCTGTTTTTT.

In this sample, this clonotype turned up many times. This chain connects TRBV5-1 to TRBJ1-4; TRBD1 agrees at 7 bases. The CDR3 consists of 16 residues. Germline CDR1 and CDR2: SGHRS and YFSETQ. Trimming removed 1 base from V and 0 bases from J; junction bases left unmatched: 3. For the CDR3, the DNA is TGCGCCAGCAGCTTGACAGGGGAAGCAACTAATGAAAAACTGTTTTTT. This gives the protein CASSLTGEATNEKLFF. The variable domain in full, completed from reference TRBV5-1 and TRBJ1-4, reads KAGVTQTPRYLIKTRGQQVTLSCSPISGHRSVSWYQQTPGQGLQFLFEYFSETQRNKGNFPGRFSGRQFSNSRSEMNVSTLELGDSALYLCASSLTGEATNEKLFFGSGTQLSVL.

A few counts support this clonotype. The J gene is TRBJ2-2, the V gene TRBV3-1; TRBD2 matches 9 bases. Germline CDR1 LGHDT, CDR2 YNNKEL (reference sequence). With V trimmed by 3 bases and J by 1 base, 6 bases remained unmatched. The CDR3 spans 17 residues. The CDR3 DNA is TGTGCCAGCAGCCAGACCAGCGGGGGGCTGAACACCGGGGAGCTGTTTTTT. Its translation is CASSQTSGGLNTGELFF.

This clonotype occurred many times. V is TRBV7-9 and J is TRBJ2-2; D is undetermined. The CDR3 has 17 residues. Germline V lookup: CDR1 SEHNR, CDR2 FQNEAQ (reference sequence). V dropped 5 bases and J dropped 0 bases, with 16 bases sitting between them. CDR3 bases: TGTGCCAGCAGCCCCCGTCGTAGCAGCACGAACACCGGGGAGCTGTTTTTT. Translation: CASSPRRSSTNTGELFF.